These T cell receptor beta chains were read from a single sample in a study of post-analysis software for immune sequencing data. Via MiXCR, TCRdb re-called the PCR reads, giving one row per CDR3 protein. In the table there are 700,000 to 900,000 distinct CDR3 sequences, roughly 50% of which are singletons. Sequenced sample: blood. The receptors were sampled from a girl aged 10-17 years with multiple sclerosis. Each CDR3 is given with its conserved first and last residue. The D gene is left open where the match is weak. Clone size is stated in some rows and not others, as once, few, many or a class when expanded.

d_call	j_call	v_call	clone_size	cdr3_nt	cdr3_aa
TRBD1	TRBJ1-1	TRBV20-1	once	TGCAGTGCGAAGTCCGGGACAGGGGTAACTGAAGCTTTCTTT	CSAKSGTGVTEAFF
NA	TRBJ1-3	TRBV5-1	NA	TGCGCCAGCAGCTTGGGGTCGGCTGGAAACACCATATATTTT	CASSLGSAGNTIYF
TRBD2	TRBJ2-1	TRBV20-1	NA	TGCAGTGCTAGCCGCAATCGGGCGGGAGGGCTCCGGGATGAGCAGTTCTTC	CSASRNRAGGLRDEQFF
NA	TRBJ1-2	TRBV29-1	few	TGCAGCGTTCCCAACGAGGGGGTAGTTAACTATGGCTACACCTTC	CSVPNEGVVNYGYTF
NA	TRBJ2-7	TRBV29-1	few	TGCAGCGTCGGCCATCGGGACGTAGGTCTTTACGAGCAGTACTTC	CSVGHRDVGLYEQYF
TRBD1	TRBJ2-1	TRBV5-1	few	TGCGCCAGCAGCTTGGACAGGGGGCTTATGGATGAGCAGTTCTTC	CASSLDRGLMDEQFF
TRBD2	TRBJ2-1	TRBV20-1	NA	TGCAGTGCTTCTCCCGGGACTAGCGGGAGACCAGGGCAGTTCTTC	CSASPGTSGRPGQFF
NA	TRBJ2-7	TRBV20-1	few	TGCAGTGCTATAGGGACTCCGGCAGGTGGTTCCCAGTACTTC	CSAIGTPAGGSQYF
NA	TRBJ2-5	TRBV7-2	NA	TGTGCCAGCACCCCCCGGGGCCGAGAAGAGACCCAGTACTTC	CASTPRGREETQYF
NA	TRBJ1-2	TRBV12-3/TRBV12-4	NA	TGTGCCAGCAGTTTTTCCCGGGCTCGTGGCTACACCTTC	CASSFSRARGYTF
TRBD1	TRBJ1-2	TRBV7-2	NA	TGTGCCAGCAGCAAAGCGGGACAGCTGGCCGTCTACACCTTC	CASSKAGQLAVYTF
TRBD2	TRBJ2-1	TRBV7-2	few	TGTGCCAGCAGCTTCGCCCTACTAGCGGGGGTGAACTCCTACAATGAGCAGTTCTTC	CASSFALLAGVNSYNEQFF
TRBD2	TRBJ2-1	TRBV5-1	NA	TGCGCCAGCAGCCCGGCGGTAGCGGGAGGTAATGAGCAGTTCTTC	CASSPAVAGGNEQFF
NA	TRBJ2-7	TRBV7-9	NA	TGTGCCAGCAGCTTCCGGGGGCTAGCGGTCTCCTACAATGAGCAGTACTTC	CASSFRGLAVSYNEQYF
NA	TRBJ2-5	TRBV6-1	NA	TGTGCCAGCAGTTCTATCTACAATGAGCAGTACTTC	CASSSIYNEQYF
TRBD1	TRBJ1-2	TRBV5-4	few	TGTGCCAGCAGCTTGGGGGACAGGGGGCTCTATGGCTACACCTTC	CASSLGDRGLYGYTF
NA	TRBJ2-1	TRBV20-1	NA	TGCAGTGCTAGAGATACTAGCTACAATGAGCAGTTCTTC	CSARDTSYNEQFF
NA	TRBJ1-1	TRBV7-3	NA	TGTGCCAGCAGTTCGGGACGCTCGAACACTGAAGCTTTCTTT	CASSSGRSNTEAFF
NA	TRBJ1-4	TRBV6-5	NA	TGTGCCAGCAGTAAGGGCGGGGAAAAACGGTTTTTT	CASSKGGEKRFF
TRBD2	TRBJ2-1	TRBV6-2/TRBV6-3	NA	TGTGCCAGCAGCCCACTGAGGACTAGCGGCTACGATGAGCAGTTCTTC	CASSPLRTSGYDEQFF
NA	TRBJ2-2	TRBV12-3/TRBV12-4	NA	TGTGCCAGCAGTTCTGGGCTTACCGGGGAGCTGTTTTTT	CASSSGLTGELFF
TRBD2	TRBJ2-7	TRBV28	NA	TGTGCCAGCAGACGTACAGCGGGGAACTACGAGCAGTACTTC	CASRRTAGNYEQYF
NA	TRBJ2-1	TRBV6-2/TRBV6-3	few	TGTGCCAGCAGTTACCATGACGCGAATGAGCAGTTCTTC	CASSYHDANEQFF
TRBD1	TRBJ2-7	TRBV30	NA	TGTGCCTGCGGGACAGCAACTTCCTACGAGCAGTACTTC	CACGTATSYEQYF
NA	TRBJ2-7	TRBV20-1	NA	TGCAGTGCTAGAGACAGCCGCTCCTACGAGCAGTACTTC	CSARDSRSYEQYF
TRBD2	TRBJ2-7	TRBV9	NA	TGTGCCAGCAGCCCCTTCGGGGGACTAGCAACTTACGAGCAGTACTTC	CASSPFGGLATYEQYF
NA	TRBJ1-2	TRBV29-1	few	TGCAGTGTTGACGGCACTTATGGCTACACCTTC	CSVDGTYGYTF